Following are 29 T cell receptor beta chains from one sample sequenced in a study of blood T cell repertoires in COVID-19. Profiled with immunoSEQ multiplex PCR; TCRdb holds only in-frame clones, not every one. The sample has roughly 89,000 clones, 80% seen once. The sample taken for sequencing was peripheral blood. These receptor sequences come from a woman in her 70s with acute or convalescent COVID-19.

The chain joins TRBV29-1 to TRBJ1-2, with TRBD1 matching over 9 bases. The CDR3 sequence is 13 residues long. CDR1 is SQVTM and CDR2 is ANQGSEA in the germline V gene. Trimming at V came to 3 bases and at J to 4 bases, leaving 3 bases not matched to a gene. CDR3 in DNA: TGCAGCGTTGACCCGGACAGGGGCTATGGCTACACCTTC. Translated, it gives CSVDPDRGYGYTF.

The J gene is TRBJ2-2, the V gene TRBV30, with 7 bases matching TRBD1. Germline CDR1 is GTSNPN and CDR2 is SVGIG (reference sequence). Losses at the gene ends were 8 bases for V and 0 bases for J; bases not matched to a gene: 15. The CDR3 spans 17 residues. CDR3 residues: CARSHTGARANTGELFF. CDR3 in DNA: TGTGCCCGCTCTCATACAGGGGCTCGCGCGAACACCGGGGAGCTGTTTTTT.

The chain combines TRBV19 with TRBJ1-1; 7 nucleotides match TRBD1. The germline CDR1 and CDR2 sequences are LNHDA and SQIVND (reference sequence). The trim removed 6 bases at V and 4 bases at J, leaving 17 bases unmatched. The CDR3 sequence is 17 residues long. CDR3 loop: CASRIKDRVILGTEAFF. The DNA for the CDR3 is TGTGCCAGTAGAATCAAAGACAGGGTGATACTTGGCACTGAAGCTTTCTTT.

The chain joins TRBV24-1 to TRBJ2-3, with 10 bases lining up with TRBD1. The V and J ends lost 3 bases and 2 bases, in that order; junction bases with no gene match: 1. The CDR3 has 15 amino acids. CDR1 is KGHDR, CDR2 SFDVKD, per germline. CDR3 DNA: TGTGCCACCAGTGATGACAGGGGGCACACAGATACGCAGTATTTT. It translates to CATSDDRGHTDTQYF.

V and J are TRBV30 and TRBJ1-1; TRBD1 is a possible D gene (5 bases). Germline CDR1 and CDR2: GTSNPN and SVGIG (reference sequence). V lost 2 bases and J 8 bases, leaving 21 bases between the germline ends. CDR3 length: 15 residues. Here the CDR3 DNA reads TGTGCCTGGAGTCCGCGACACCTTCTCGGGGGAGAAGCTTTCTTT. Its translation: CAWSPRHLLGGEAFF.

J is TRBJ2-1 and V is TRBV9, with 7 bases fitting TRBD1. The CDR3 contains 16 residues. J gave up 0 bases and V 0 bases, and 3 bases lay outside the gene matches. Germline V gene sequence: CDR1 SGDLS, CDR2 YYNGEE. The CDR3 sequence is CASSVVGTDSYNEQFF. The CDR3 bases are TGTGCCAGCAGCGTAGTCGGGACAGACTCCTACAATGAGCAGTTCTTC.

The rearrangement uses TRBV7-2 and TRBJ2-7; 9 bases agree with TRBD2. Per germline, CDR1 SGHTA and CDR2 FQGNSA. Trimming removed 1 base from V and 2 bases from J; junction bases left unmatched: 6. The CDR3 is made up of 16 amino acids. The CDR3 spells CASSLERGGATYEQYF. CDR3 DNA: TGTGCCAGCAGCTTAGAGCGCGGGGGGGCAACCTACGAGCAGTACTTC.

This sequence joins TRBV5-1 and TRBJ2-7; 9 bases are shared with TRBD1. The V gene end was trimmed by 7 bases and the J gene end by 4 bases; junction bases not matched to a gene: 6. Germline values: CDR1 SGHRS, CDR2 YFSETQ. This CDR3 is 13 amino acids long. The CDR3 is CASSGTGRYEQYF. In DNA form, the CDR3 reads TGCGCCAGCTCCGGGACAGGGAGGTACGAGCAGTACTTC.

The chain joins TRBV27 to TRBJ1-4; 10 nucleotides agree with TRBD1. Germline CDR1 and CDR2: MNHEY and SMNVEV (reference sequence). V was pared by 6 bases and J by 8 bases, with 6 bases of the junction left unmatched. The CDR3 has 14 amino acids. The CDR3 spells CASSPGQGWEKLFF. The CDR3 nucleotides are TGTGCCAGCAGCCCGGGACAGGGGTGGGAAAAACTGTTTTTT. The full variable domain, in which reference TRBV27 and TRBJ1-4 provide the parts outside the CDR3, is EAQVTQNPRYLITVTGKKLTVTCSQNMNHEYMSWYRQDPGLGLRQIYYSMNVEVTDKGDVPEGYKVSRKEKRNFPLILESPSPNQTSLYFCASSPGQGWEKLFFGSGTQLSVL.

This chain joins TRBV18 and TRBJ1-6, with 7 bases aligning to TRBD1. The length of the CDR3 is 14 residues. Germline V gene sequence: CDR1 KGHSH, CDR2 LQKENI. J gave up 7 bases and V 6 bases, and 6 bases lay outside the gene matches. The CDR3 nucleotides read TGTGCCAGCTCCCTCGGGGACAGAAATTCACCCCTCCACTTT. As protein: CASSLGDRNSPLHF. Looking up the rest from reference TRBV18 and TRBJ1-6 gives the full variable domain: NAGVMQNPRHLVRRRGQEARLRCSPMKGHSHVYWYRQLPEEGLKFMVYLQKENIIDESGMPKERFSAEFPKEGPSILRIQQVVRGDSAAYFCASSLGDRNSPLHFGNGTRLTVT.

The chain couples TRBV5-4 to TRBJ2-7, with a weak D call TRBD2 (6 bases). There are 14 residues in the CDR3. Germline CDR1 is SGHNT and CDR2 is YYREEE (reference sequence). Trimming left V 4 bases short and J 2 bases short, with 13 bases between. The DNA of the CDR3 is TGTGCCAGCAGCCCCGGGGTAGCGGCCTACGAGCAGTACTTC. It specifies CASSPGVAAYEQYF.

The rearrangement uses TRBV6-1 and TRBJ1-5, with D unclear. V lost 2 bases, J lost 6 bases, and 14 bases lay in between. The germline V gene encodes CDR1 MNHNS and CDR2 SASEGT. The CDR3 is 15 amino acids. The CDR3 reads CASSEQRRPGQPQHF. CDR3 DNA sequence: TGTGCCAGCAGTGAACAGAGGAGACCGGGTCAGCCCCAGCATTTT.

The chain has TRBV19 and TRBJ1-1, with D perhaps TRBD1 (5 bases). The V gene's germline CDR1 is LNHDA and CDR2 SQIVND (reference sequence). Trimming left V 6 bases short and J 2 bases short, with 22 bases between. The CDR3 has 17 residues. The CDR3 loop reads CASSSPRGGLGNTEAFF. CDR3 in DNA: TGTGCCAGTAGCTCCCCCCGGGGGGGTTTAGGAAACACTGAAGCTTTCTTT.

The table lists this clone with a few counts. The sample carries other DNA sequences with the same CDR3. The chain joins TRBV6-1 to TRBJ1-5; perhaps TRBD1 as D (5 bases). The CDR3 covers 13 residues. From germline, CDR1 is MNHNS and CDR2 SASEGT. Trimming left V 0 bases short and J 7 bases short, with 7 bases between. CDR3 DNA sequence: TGTGCCAGCAGTGAAGCGCAGGGACAGCCCCAGCATTTT. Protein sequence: CASSEAQGQPQHF.

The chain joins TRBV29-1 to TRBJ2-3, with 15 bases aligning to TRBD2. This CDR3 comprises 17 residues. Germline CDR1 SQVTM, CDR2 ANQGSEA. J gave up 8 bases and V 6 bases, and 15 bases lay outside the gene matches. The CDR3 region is CSVEIPLGLAGGGTQYF. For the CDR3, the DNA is TGCAGCGTAGAAATCCCCTTGGGACTAGCGGGAGGTGGTACGCAGTATTTT.

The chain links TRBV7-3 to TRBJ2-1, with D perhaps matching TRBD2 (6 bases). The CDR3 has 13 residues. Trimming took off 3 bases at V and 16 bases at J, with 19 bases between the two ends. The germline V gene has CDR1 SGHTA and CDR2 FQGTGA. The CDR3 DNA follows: TGTGCCAGCAGCTTCACCGCGCGGGACCAACGATTCTTC. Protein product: CASSFTARDQRFF.

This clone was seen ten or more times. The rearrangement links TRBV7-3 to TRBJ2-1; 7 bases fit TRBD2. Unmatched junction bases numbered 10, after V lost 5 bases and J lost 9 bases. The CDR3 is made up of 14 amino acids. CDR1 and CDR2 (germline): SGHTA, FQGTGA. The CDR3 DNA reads TGTGCCAGCAGCCGGGACGGCGGGAGCGGTGAGCAGTTCTTC. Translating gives CASSRDGGSGEQFF.

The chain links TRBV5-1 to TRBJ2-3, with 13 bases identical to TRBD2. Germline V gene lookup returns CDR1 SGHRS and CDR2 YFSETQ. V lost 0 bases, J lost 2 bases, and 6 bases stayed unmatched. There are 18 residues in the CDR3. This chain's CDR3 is CASSLGPGTSGTTDTQYF. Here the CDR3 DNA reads TGCGCCAGCAGCTTGGGCCCAGGGACTAGCGGGACCACAGATACGCAGTATTTT.

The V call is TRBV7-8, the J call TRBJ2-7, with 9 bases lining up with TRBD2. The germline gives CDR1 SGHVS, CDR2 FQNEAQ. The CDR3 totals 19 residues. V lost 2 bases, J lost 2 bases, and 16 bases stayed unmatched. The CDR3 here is CASSLHPGSGRLGAYEQYF. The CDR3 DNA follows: TGTGCCAGCAGCTTACACCCGGGTAGCGGGAGACTAGGAGCCTACGAGCAGTACTTC. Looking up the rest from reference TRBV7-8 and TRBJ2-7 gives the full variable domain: GAGVSQSPRYKVAKRGQDVALRCDPISGHVSLFWYQQALGQGPEFLTYFQNEAQLDKSGLPSDRFFAERPEGSVSTLKIQRTQQEDSAVYLCASSLHPGSGRLGAYEQYFGPGTRLTVT.

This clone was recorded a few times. The CDR3 reads CASRGTSGPQYNEQFF. The CDR3 DNA sequence: TGTGCCAGTCGAGGGACTAGCGGGCCTCAGTACAATGAGCAGTTCTTC. The chain links TRBV19 to TRBJ2-1, with 12 bases identical to TRBD2. The CDR3 runs 16 residues. Germline CDR1 and CDR2: LNHDA and SQIVND (reference sequence). V shed 8 bases, J shed 4 bases, and the junction held 9 bases outside the gene matches.

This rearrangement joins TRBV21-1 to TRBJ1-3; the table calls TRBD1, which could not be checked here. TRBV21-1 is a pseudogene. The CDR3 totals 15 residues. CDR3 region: CASSDRGRSGNTIYF. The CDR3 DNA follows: TGTGCCAGCAGCGACAGGGGGCGGTCTGGAAACACCATATATTTT.

CDR3 bases: TGTGCCAGCAGCTTGATAAGGGAGGCGACAGGGGCCAACACCATATATTTT. It translates to CASSLIREATGANTIYF. V and J are TRBV7-8 and TRBJ1-3; the match to TRBD1 covers 8 bases. V shed 3 bases, J shed 7 bases, and the junction held 14 bases outside the gene matches. Germline V lookup: CDR1 SGHVS, CDR2 FQNEAQ. This CDR3 comprises 17 residues.

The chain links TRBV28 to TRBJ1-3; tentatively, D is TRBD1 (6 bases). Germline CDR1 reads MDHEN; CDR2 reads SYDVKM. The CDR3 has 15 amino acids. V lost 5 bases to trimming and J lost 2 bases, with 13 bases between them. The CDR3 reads CASSITGITGNTIYF. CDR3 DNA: TGTGCCAGCAGTATTACAGGGATTACTGGAAACACCATATATTTT.

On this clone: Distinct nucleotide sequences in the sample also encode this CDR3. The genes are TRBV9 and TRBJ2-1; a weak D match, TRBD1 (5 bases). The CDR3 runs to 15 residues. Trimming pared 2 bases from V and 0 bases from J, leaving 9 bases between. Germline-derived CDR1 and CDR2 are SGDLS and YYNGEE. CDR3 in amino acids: CASSVSGISYNEQFF. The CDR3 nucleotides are TGTGCCAGCAGCGTTTCAGGGATCTCCTACAATGAGCAGTTCTTC. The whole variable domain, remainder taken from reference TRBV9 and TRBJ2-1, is DSGVTQTPKHLITATGQRVTLRCSPRSGDLSVYWYQQSLDQGLQFLIQYYNGEERAKGNILERFSAQQFPDLHSELNLSSLELGDSALYFCASSVSGISYNEQFFGPGTRLTVL.

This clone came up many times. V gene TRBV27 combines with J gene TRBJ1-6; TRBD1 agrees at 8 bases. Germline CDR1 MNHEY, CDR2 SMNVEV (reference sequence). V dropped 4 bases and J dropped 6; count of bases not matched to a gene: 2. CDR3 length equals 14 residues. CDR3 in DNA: TGTGCCAGCAGTTACAGGGGGGGTAATTCACCCCTCCACTTT. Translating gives CASSYRGGNSPLHF.

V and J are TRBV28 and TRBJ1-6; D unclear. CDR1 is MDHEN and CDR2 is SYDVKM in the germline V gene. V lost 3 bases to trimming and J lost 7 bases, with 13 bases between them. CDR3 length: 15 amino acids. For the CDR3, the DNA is TGTGCCAGCAGTTTTTTCGCCCCAGCGAATTCACCCCTCCACTTT. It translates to CASSFFAPANSPLHF. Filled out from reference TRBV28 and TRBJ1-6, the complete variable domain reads DVKVTQSSRYLVKRTGEKVFLECVQDMDHENMFWYRQDPGLGLRLIYFSYDVKMKEKGDIPEGYSVSREKKERFSLILESASTNQTSMYLCASSFFAPANSPLHFGNGTRLTVT.

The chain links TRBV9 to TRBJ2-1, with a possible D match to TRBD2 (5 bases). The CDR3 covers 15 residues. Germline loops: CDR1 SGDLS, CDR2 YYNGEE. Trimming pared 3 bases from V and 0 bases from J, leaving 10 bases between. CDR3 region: CASSGPGSSYNEQFF. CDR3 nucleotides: TGTGCCAGCAGCGGACCGGGAAGCTCCTACAATGAGCAGTTCTTC.

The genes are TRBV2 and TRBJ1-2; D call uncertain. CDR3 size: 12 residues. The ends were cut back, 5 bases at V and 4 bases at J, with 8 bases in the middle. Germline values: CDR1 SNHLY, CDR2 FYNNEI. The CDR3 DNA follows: TGTGCCAGCAGTATGTTTATCTATGGCTACACCTTC. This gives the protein CASSMFIYGYTF.

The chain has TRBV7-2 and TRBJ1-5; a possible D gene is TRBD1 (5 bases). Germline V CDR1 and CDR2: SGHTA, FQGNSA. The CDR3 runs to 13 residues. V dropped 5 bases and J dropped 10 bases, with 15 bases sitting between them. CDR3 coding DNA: TGTGCCAGCAGCATAGGGGACTATAATCCCCAGCATTTT. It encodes CASSIGDYNPQHF.